This TCR beta chain comes out of a study of cytomegalovirus exposure and HLA in healthy donors. Study-wide results and limits: In vitro data verified a few CMV-associated chains as specific for CMV antigens. In a later analysis, donors in an Asian-associated ancestry cluster reportedly had fewer N-insertions in productive TCRs than the cohort mean. What a later analysis showed was that several of the most significant clusters appeared linked to common viral pathogens. TCR beta sequences reportedly predicted the HLA-A and HLA-B alleles of most subjects accurately.

This clone occurred a few times. Its antigen is undetermined. The ends lost 5 bases at V and 4 bases at J; junction bases unmatched: 4. Germline lookup yields CDR1 MNHEY and CDR2 SVGAGI. CDR3 size: 15 residues. The PCR was carried out with 60 Vbeta primers and 13 Jbeta primers. The repertoire was sequenced with immunoSEQ multiplex PCR; TCRdb's copy has only in-frame clones and lacks some. This sample yields some 94,000 clones, of which around 77% are seen a single time; around 3% belongs to the top ten. The sequencing input was PBMCs. The V and J genes are TRBV6-5 and TRBJ1-5; TRBD1 aligns across 11 bases. The receptor was derived from a middle-aged man in good health and CMV-seronegative. CDR3 sequence: CASSTDRGPNQPQHF. The CDR3, as DNA: TGTGCCAGCAGTACGGACAGGGGGCCAAATCAGCCCCAGCATTTT.